This record concerns one T cell receptor (beta chain) sequence. The target antigen is unknown. The donors formed part of the approximately 110-subject validation cohort, distinct from the roughly 630-subject first cohort. This sample was taken from a study of cytomegalovirus exposure and HLA in healthy donors. Study at large: The roughly 120 validation repertoires matched the roughly 630 first-cohort repertoires in platform, a later analysis reported.

CDR3 length: 16 residues. V lost 6 bases and J lost 6; bases outside the gene matches: 11. Germline lookup yields CDR1 LNHDA and CDR2 SQIVND (reference sequence). Study-wide results and caveats: Most TCR sequences were seen very rarely across donors, but some public TCRs occurred in many.

The protocol was immunoSEQ multiplex PCR, while the TCRdb copy is restricted to in-frame clones and leaves out a portion. The sample yields approximately 100,000 clones, approximately 93% seen once. The chain couples TRBV19 to TRBJ1-4, with 9 bases aligning to TRBD1. This receptor was identified in a woman aged 25 to 39 in good health and CMV-seropositive. The sequenced sample was PBMCs. CDR3 in DNA: TGTGCCAGTAGAGGAAGGGGGGGACAGGGACATGAAAAACTGTTTTTT. As protein: CASRGRGGQGHEKLFF. The entire variable domain, with the rest obtained from reference TRBV19 and TRBJ1-4, is as follows: DGGITQSPKYLFRKEGQNVTLSCEQNLNHDAMYWYRQDPGQGLRLIYYSQIVNDFQKGDIAEGYSVSREKKESFPLTVTSAQKNPTAFYLCASRGRGGQGHEKLFFGSGTQLSVL.